This T cell receptor beta chain came from a study of T-cell memory formation after mild COVID-19. Study-wide results and limits: That cross-reactive memory joined was suggested by some responding clones appearing in pre-infection memory. The study found contracting CD4+ clones mainly in CM and EM and contracting CD8+ clones in EMRA.

TCRdb passed the 5' RACE reads through MiXCR, listing each CDR3 protein once. The sample shows a few hundred thousand distinct CDR3 sequences, more than 20% of them seen only once. Germline V gene sequence: CDR1 SEHNR, CDR2 FQNEAQ (reference sequence). The CDR3 is made up of 15 amino acids. With 6 bases removed from V and 2 bases from J, the gap between germline ends came to 15 bases. In this sample, this clonotype turned up many times. The target antigen is unknown. The source of this sequence is an adult woman who had mild COVID-19 (a few samples of this study predate the infection). Cell type and time point are not known. The gene calls are TRBV7-9 and TRBJ2-3; D may be TRBD1 or TRBD2 (5 bases each). The sequenced sample was PBMCs or a T cell subset sorted from them (not recorded which). The CDR3, as DNA: TGTGCCAGCAGAAGGGACCCCCTCCACACAGATACGCAGTATTTT. Amino acid sequence: CASRRDPLHTDTQYF.